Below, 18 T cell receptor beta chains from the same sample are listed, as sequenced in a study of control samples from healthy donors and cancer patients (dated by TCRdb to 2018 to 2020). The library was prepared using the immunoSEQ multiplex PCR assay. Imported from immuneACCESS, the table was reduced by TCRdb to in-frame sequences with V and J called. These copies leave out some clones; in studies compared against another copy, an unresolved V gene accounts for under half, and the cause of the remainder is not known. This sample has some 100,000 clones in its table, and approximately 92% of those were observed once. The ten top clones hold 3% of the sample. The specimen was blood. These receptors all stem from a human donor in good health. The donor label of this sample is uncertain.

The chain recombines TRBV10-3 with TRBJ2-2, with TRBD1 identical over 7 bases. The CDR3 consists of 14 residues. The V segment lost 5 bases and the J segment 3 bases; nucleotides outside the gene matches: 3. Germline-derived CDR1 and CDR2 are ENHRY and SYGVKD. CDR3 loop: CAISYQGDTGELFF. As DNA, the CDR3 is TGTGCCATCAGTTACCAGGGGGACACCGGGGAGCTGTTTTTT.

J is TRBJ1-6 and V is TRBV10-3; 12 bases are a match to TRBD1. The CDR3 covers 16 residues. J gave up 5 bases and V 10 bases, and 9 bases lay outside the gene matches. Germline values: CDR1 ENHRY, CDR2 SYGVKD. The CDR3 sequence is CATAGTGGRNNSPLHF. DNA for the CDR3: TGTGCCACCGCCGGGACAGGGGGCCGTAATAATTCACCCCTCCACTTT.

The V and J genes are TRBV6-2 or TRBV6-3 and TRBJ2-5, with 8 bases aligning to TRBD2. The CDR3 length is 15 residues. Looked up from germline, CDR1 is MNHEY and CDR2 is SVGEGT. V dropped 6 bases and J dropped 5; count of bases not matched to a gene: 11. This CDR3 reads CASSPGGLGSETQYF. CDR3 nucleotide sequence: TGTGCCAGCAGCCCGGGGGGGCTGGGGTCTGAGACCCAGTACTTC.

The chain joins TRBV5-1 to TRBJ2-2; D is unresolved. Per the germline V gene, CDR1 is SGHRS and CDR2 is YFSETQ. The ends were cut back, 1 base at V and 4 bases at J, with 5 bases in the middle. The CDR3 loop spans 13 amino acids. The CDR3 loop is CASSLNTTGELFF. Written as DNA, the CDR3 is TGCGCCAGCAGCTTGAACACCACCGGGGAGCTGTTTTTT. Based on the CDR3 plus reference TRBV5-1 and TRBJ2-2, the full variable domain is KAGVTQTPRYLIKTRGQQVTLSCSPISGHRSVSWYQQTPGQGLQFLFEYFSETQRNKGNFPGRFSGRQFSNSRSEMNVSTLELGDSALYLCASSLNTTGELFFGEGSRLTVL.

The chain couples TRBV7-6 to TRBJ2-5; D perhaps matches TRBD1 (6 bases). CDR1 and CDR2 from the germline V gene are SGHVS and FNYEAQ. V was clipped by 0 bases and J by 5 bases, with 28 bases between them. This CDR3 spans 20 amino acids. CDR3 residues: CASSLAPGVGEAPGVETQYF. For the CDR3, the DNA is TGTGCCAGCAGCTTAGCCCCAGGGGTCGGCGAAGCTCCGGGTGTTGAGACCCAGTACTTC.

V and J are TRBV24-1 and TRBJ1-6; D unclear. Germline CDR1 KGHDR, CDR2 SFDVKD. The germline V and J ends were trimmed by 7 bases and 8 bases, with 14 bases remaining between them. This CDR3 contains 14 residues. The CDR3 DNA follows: TGTGCCACCAGAACCGGGCCCCCCTATTCACCCCTCCACTTT. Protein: CATRTGPPYSPLHF.

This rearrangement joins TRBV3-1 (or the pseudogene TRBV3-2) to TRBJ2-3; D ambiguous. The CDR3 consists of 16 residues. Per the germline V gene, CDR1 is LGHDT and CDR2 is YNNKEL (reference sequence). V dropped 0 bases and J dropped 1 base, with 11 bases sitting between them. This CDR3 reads CASSQDTVIGTDTQYF. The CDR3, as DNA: TGTGCCAGCAGCCAAGATACCGTCATCGGCACAGATACGCAGTATTTT.

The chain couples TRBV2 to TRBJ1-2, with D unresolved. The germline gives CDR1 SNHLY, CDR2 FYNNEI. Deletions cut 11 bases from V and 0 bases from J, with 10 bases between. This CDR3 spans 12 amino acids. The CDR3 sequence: CAGSRANYGYTF. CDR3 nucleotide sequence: TGTGCCGGTTCGAGAGCTAACTATGGCTACACCTTC.

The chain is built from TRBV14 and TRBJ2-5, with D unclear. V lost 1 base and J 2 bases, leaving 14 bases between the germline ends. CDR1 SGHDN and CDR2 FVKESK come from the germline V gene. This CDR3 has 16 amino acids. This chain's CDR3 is CASSQVPVRQQETQYF. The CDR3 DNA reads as TGTGCCAGCAGCCAAGTACCGGTTCGGCAGCAAGAGACCCAGTACTTC. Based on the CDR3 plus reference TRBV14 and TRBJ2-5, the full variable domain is EAGVTQFPSHSVIEKGQTVTLRCDPISGHDNLYWYRRVMGKEIKFLLHFVKESKQDESGMPNNRFLAERTGGTYSTLKVQPAELEDSGVYFCASSQVPVRQQETQYFGPGTRLLVL.

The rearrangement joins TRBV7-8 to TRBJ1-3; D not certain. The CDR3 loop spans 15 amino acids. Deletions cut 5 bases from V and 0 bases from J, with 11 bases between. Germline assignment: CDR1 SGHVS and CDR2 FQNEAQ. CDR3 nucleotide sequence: TGTGCCAGCAGCACTAGGATCATCTCTGGAAACACCATATATTTT. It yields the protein CASSTRIISGNTIYF.

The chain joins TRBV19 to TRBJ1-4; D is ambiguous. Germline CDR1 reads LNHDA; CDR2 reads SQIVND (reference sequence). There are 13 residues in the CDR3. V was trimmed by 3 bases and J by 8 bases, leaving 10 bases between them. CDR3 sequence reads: CASSIQPGEKLFF. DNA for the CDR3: TGTGCCAGTAGTATCCAACCGGGAGAAAAACTGTTTTTT.

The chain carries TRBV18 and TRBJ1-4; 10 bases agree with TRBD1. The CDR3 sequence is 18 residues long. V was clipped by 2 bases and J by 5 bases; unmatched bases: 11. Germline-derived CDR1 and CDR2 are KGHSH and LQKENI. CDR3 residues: CASSPVGTGVSSNEKLFF. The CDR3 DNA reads TGTGCCAGCTCACCAGTCGGGACAGGGGTTTCTTCAAATGAAAAACTGTTTTTT.

CDR3 loop: CASRPGQGAFLGNQPQHF. DNA for the CDR3: TGTGCCAGTAGACCGGGACAGGGGGCGTTTTTAGGCAATCAGCCCCAGCATTTT. This rearrangement joins TRBV19 to TRBJ1-5; 12 bases line up with TRBD1. J gave up 2 bases and V 6 bases, and 11 bases lay outside the gene matches. The CDR3 runs to 18 residues. The germline V gene has CDR1 LNHDA and CDR2 SQIVND (reference sequence).

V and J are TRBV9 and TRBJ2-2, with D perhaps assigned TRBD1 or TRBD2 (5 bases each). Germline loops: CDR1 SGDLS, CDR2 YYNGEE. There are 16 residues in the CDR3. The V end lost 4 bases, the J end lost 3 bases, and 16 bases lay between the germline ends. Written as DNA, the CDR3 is TGTGCCAGCAGCCCCCCAGGGTGGGGAGACACCGGGGAGCTGTTTTTT. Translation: CASSPPGWGDTGELFF.

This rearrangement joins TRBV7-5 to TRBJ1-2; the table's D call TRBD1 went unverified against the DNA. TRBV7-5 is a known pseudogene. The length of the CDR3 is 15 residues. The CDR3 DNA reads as TGTGTCAGAAGCTTACCCAGAACACATCACTATGGCTACACCTTC. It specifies CVRSLPRTHHYGYTF.

The CDR3 sequence is CASSPQNNSPLHF. The DNA for the CDR3 is TGTGCCAGCTCACCCCAAAATAATTCACCCCTCCACTTT. This sequence joins TRBV18 and TRBJ1-6; D unclear. This CDR3 is 13 amino acids long. CDR1 is KGHSH, CDR2 LQKENI, per germline. V shed 3 bases and J shed 5 bases, with 5 bases lying between them.

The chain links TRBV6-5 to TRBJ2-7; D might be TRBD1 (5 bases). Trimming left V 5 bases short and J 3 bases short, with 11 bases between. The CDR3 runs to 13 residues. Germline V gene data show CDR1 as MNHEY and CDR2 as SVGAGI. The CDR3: CASSRGQNYEQYF. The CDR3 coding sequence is TGTGCCAGCAGTCGCGGACAAAACTACGAGCAGTACTTC.

The CDR3 DNA reads as TGTGCCAGCAGCCACAGACAAGGGAAAGGAAACACCATATATTTT. Its protein is CASSHRQGKGNTIYF. The chain uses TRBV5-8 and TRBJ1-3; no reliable D call. CDR3 length equals 15 residues. Trimming took 4 bases from V and 4 from J, leaving 15 bases between them. Looked up from germline, CDR1 is SGHTS and CDR2 is YDEGEE.